A single sample gave rise to the 2 T cell receptor beta chains below, sequenced in a study of shared clonotypes between healthy human individuals. Naive CD8 cells were CD45RO-negative, positively selected for CCR7, excluding terminally differentiated effector memory CD45RA+ cells. Profiled with immunoSEQ multiplex PCR; TCRdb holds only in-frame clones, not every one. This sample carries under 600,000 clones, nearly 98% of them seen once, and the ten largest clones take 0.3%. Sequencing was done on a sample of naive CD8+ T cells sorted from blood. These receptor sequences come from a man aged 25-45 years in good health.

DNA for the CDR3: TGCAGCGTTGGGGTGCCAGAAGAAGAGACCCAGTACTTC. It yields the protein CSVGVPEEETQYF. The V gene is TRBV29-1, the J gene TRBJ2-5; D unresolved. This CDR3 is built from 13 residues. The germline CDR1 and CDR2 sequences are SQVTM and ANQGSEA. The ends were cut back, 4 bases at V and 3 bases at J, with 12 bases in the middle.

This chain links TRBV21-1 with TRBJ2-7; whether TRBD2, the table's D call, matches the DNA was not checked. TRBV21-1 represents a pseudogene. CDR3 length: 18 residues. Here the CDR3 reads CASTPKAPTSGRNYEQYF. The CDR3 coding sequence is TGTGCCAGCACGCCCAAAGCCCCCACTAGCGGGAGAAACTACGAGCAGTACTTC.